The T cell receptor beta chain under discussion was sequenced for a study of beta chain features in type 1 diabetes. Sequencing targeted expressed TCRB transcripts, as all isolated RNA had been reverse transcribed. Read counts averaged roughly 3.7 million for samples of naive, central memory and regulatory T cells. Measured with immunoSEQ multiplex PCR; TCRdb has only the in-frame clones, and not every one. The repertoire holds roughly 350,000 clones, 11% seen once, with 0.015% in the top ten. In its sample, this clone was seen a few times. As yet, its antigen is unknown. Study-wide points: Reduced insertions and increased deletions marked VDJ junctions in type 1 diabetes patients. Whether TCRB rearrangement is influenced by HLA type went unresolved here.

The CDR3 loop spans 13 amino acids. Trimming removed 7 bases at V and 8 bases at J, with 15 bases between. Germline CDR1 reads MNHNS; CDR2 reads SASEGT. The rearrangement links TRBV6-1 to TRBJ2-1, with D perhaps matching TRBD2 (6 bases). The sample taken for sequencing was naive CD4+ T cells from blood. The sequence came from a woman aged 25 to 39 in good health. The CDR3 bases are TGTGCCAGCACCAAGCCGTCTAGCGATGAGCAGTTCTTC. Residues: CASTKPSSDEQFF.